This TCR beta chain was identified in a study of T cell changes during pregnancy in multiple sclerosis. The CDR3 consists of 20 residues. The assay was immunoSEQ multiplex PCR, and TCRdb's table has in-frame clones only and misses some. This sample carries roughly 86,000 clones, 85% to 95% of them seen once, and the ten largest clones take over 2%. The rearrangement uses TRBV21-1 and TRBJ2-7; TRBD2, as called in the table, went unchecked against the DNA. TRBV21-1 is a pseudogene. This specimen consisted of peripheral blood, obtained in the first trimester of pregnancy. This clonotype was obtained from a female donor with multiple sclerosis, enrolled in a pregnancy study. CDR3 nucleotides: TGTGCCAGCAGCAAACCGGGAGGAGAAAAAACCGGGGAGCAGGGCTACGAGCAGTACTTC. This translates into CASSKPGGEKTGEQGYEQYF.